The next 7 T cell receptor beta chains were all read from a single sample in a study of blood T cell repertoires in COVID-19. TCRdb's table, derived via immunoSEQ multiplex PCR, lists solely in-frame clones and lacks some. The data show roughly 140,000 clones, with 80% to 90% seen just once and 7.3% held by the top ten. Sequencing was performed on PBMCs or T cells enriched from blood (not recorded which). The receptor source for this set is a man aged 45-60 years who had recovered from COVID-19.

This clone appeared a few times. This chain connects TRBV28 to TRBJ2-1; 9 bases align to TRBD1. The CDR3 sequence is 16 residues long. Trimming removed 4 bases from V and 3 bases from J; junction bases left unmatched: 7. The germline V gene has CDR1 MDHEN and CDR2 SYDVKM. CDR3: CASSSSGTGRYNEQFF. In DNA, the CDR3 is TGTGCCAGCAGTTCCTCCGGGACAGGGCGCTACAATGAGCAGTTCTTC. Filled out from reference TRBV28 and TRBJ2-1, the complete variable domain reads DVKVTQSSRYLVKRTGEKVFLECVQDMDHENMFWYRQDPGLGLRLIYFSYDVKMKEKGDIPEGYSVSREKKERFSLILESASTNQTSMYLCASSSSGTGRYNEQFFGPGTRLTVL.

The chain carries TRBV7-8 and TRBJ2-3; TRBD2 agrees at 12 bases. The V gene end was trimmed by 1 base and the J gene end by 4 bases; junction bases not matched to a gene: 3. Germline CDR1 and CDR2: SGHVS and FQNEAQ. CDR3 length equals 16 residues. The CDR3 DNA reads as TGTGCCAGCAGCTTAGAAACTAGCGGGGGGTCAGATACGCAGTATTTT. Amino acids: CASSLETSGGSDTQYF.

This rearrangement joins TRBV3-1 (or the pseudogene TRBV3-2) to TRBJ1-6; TRBD1 aligns across 8 bases. The CDR3 runs to 14 residues. Germline V gene sequence: CDR1 LGHDT, CDR2 YNNKEL (reference sequence). J gave up 7 bases and V 3 bases, and 2 bases lay outside the gene matches. The CDR3 region is CASSHRDRNSPLHF. CDR3 in DNA: TGTGCCAGCAGCCACCGGGACAGGAATTCACCCCTCCACTTT.

The rearrangement uses TRBV19 and TRBJ2-3; possibly TRBD2 for D (6 bases). Deletions cut 6 bases from V and 3 bases from J, with 10 bases between. The CDR3 extends over 13 amino acids. Germline CDR1 LNHDA, CDR2 SQIVND (reference sequence). The CDR3 DNA reads TGTGCCAGTAGCAAGGGGAGGACAGATACGCAGTATTTT. Its translation is CASSKGRTDTQYF.

The V and J genes are TRBV7-2 and TRBJ2-1; 10 bases map to TRBD2. CDR1 SGHTA and CDR2 FQGNSA come from the germline V gene. Germline trimming cut 6 bases from V and 2 bases from J; bases unmatched to any gene: 4. The CDR3 totals 15 residues. The CDR3: CASSKLAGAYNEQFF. The DNA for the CDR3 is TGTGCCAGCAGTAAGCTAGCGGGAGCCTACAATGAGCAGTTCTTC.

This sequence joins TRBV7-9 and TRBJ1-1; TRBD1 is a possible D gene (6 bases). V was clipped by 3 bases and J by 1 base, with 12 bases between them. Germline assignment: CDR1 SEHNR and CDR2 FQNEAQ (reference sequence). The CDR3 has 15 residues. The chain's CDR3 is CASSFQTGRNTEAFF. The CDR3 DNA is TGTGCCAGCAGCTTTCAGACAGGCCGGAACACTGAAGCTTTCTTT.

The gene calls are TRBV11-2 and TRBJ1-6; the D gene is possibly TRBD1 (5 bases). V was cut by 5 bases and J by 7 bases, with 15 bases left in between. There are 15 residues in the CDR3. Germline assignment: CDR1 SGHAT and CDR2 FQNNGV. Written as DNA, the CDR3 is TGTGCCAGCAGCGAGCAGGGAAGGAGCAATTCACCCCTCCACTTT. Amino acids: CASSEQGRSNSPLHF.